A selection of T cell receptor beta chains follows, all from one sample in a study of shared clonotypes between healthy human individuals. Libraries were prepared by immunoSEQ multiplex PCR; TCRdb keeps only in-frame clonotypes and omits some of them. The table has 550,000 to 600,000 clones, about 98% seen once. Sequenced: naive CD8+ T cells sorted from blood. The receptors originated from a man younger than 40 in good health. The CDR3 runs from the conserved cysteine through the conserved F or W. D genes are given only for firm matches. Some rows mark clone size as missing; the rest say once, few, many or name a class of expanded clone.

TRBJ1-4 | TRBD1 | TRBV18 | - | TGTGCCAGCTCACCACCTCCCCTACAGGGGGCGGATAATGAAAAACTGTTTTTT | CASSPPPLQGADNEKLFF
TRBJ2-6 | - | TRBV7-8 | - | TGTGCCAGCAGCGCTACTGGGGCCAACGTCCTGACTTTC | CASSATGANVLTF
TRBJ2-7 | TRBD1 | TRBV29-1 | - | TGCAGCGTTGAAGGCCAAACAGGGGTTTCGGACTACGAGCAGTACTTC | CSVEGQTGVSDYEQYF
TRBJ2-3 | - | TRBV29-1 | - | TGCAGCGTTGGCGGATCTAGCACAGATACGCAGTATTTT | CSVGGSSTDTQYF
TRBJ2-3 | - | TRBV10-2 | - | TGCGCCAGCAGTGGCCAGGGGAGTGCAGATACGCAGTATTTT | CASSGQGSADTQYF
TRBJ2-7 | - | TRBV19 | - | TGTGCCACCTCCCCTGGGTGGGGAGCCTACGAGCAGTACTTC | CATSPGWGAYEQYF
TRBJ2-1 | - | TRBV7-9 | once | TGTGCCAGCAGCTTAGCCCCCCTGGGTCACAATGAGCAGTTCTTC | CASSLAPLGHNEQFF
TRBJ2-3 | - | TRBV4-2 | - | TGTGCCAGCAGCCAACTCGACGGGGGCGGTCGCGATACGCAGTATTTT | CASSQLDGGGRDTQYF
TRBJ2-7 | - | TRBV5-6 | - | TGTGCCAGCAGCCCCGACCCCAGAAGCACATACTTATACGAGCAGTACTTC | CASSPDPRSTYLYEQYF
TRBJ2-6 | - | TRBV7-6 | - | TGTGCCAGCAGCAATACAGGCATCCCTGGGGCCAACGTCCTGACTTTC | CASSNTGIPGANVLTF
TRBJ2-7 | TRBD1 | TRBV29-1 | - | TGCAGCGTTGAGGGGGGGAGGACAGGGGCCTCCTACGAGCAGTACTTC | CSVEGGRTGASYEQYF
TRBJ2-7 | TRBD1 | TRBV7-9 | - | TGTGCCAGCAGCTATATCCCGGGACAGGGAGCTAGCTCCTACGAGCAGTACTTC | CASSYIPGQGASSYEQYF
TRBJ2-3 | - | TRBV6-5 | - | TGTGCCAGCAGTTACGGGGAAACAGATACGCAGTATTTT | CASSYGETDTQYF
TRBJ1-3 | - | TRBV28 | - | TGTGCCAGCAGTTCGTCGGGTCTTGGAAACACCATATATTTT | CASSSSGLGNTIYF
TRBJ2-1 | - | TRBV19 | - | TGTGCCAGTAGTGCTGGGAGTCGGGACGCAAGCTCCTACAATGAGCAGTTCTTC | CASSAGSRDASSYNEQFF
TRBJ2-3 | - | TRBV21-1 | - | TGTGCCAGCAGCAGGGGGGGGACTAGCGGGAGAGATACGCAGTATTTT | CASSRGGTSGRDTQYF
TRBJ2-7 | - | TRBV7-8 | - | TGTGCCAGCAGCCCATACTCACAGGGAGTCAGGGGGCAGTACTTC | CASSPYSQGVRGQYF
TRBJ2-5 | - | TRBV6-6 | - | TGTGCCAGCAGCCGATCCCCAGGCTCAGAGACCCAGTACTTC | CASSRSPGSETQYF
TRBJ2-1 | - | TRBV6-5 | - | TGTGCCAGCAGTATCTCGGGCGGGGTGATTGAGCAGTTCTTC | CASSISGGVIEQFF
TRBJ2-7 | TRBD2 | TRBV4-1 | once | TGCGCCAGCAGCCAAGGGACTAGCGCAAACTACGAGCAGTACTTC | CASSQGTSANYEQYF
TRBJ2-7 | TRBD1 | TRBV15 | - | TGTGCCACCAGCAGAGATCATACGGACAGGCCGGGCGAGCAGTACTTC | CATSRDHTDRPGEQYF
TRBJ1-4 | - | TRBV7-9 | - | TGTGCCAGCAGCCCAACATCAACCCGTGAAAAACTGTTTTTT | CASSPTSTREKLFF
TRBJ2-1 | TRBD2 | TRBV9 | - | TGTGCCAGCAGCGTAGAGGGACTAGCGGTACACAATGAGCAGTTCTTC | CASSVEGLAVHNEQFF
TRBJ2-7 | - | TRBV5-5 | - | TGTGCCAGCAGCTCCCGGGACACATACTACGAGCAGTACTTC | CASSSRDTYYEQYF
TRBJ2-1 | - | TRBV27 | - | TGTGCCAGCAGTTACAGAGGCGTAAACTACAATGAGCAGTTCTTC | CASSYRGVNYNEQFF
TRBJ1-2 | - | TRBV14 | - | TGTGCCAGCAGCCATCTACAAGGAGGGTATGGCTACACCTTC | CASSHLQGGYGYTF
TRBJ2-7 | - | TRBV30 | - | TGTGCCTGGAGTGTAGGGACCAGGGGATACGAGCAGTACTTC | CAWSVGTRGYEQYF
TRBJ2-7 | TRBD2 | TRBV6-1 | - | TGTGCCAGCACCGTAAGCGGGAGGGCCGTCGACGAGCAGTACTTC | CASTVSGRAVDEQYF
TRBJ1-1 | - | TRBV7-9 | - | TGTGCCAGCAGCCCCCCCCGATGGACAGATAACACTGAAGCTTTCTTT | CASSPPRWTDNTEAFF
TRBJ2-1 | - | TRBV21-1 | - | TGTGCCAGCGATAGGGGCACCAGCTCCTACAATGAGCAGTTCTTC | CASDRGTSSYNEQFF
TRBJ1-4 | TRBD1 | TRBV7-9 | - | TGTGCCAGCAGCTTGACCGGGACAGGGTTGTCAACTAATGAAAAACTGTTTTTT | CASSLTGTGLSTNEKLFF
TRBJ2-7 | TRBD1 | TRBV5-5 | - | TGTGCCAGCAGCTTGGGGTACAGGGGGCTTATTCCTTACGAGCAGTACTTC | CASSLGYRGLIPYEQYF
TRBJ2-7 | TRBD1 | TRBV5-8 | - | TGTGCCAGCAGCAACCTGGACAGGGACGAGCAGTACTTC | CASSNLDRDEQYF
TRBJ2-3 | - | TRBV7-9 | - | TGTGCCAGCAGCTTAGGAGTAGCCCCCCCAGATACGCAGTATTTT | CASSLGVAPPDTQYF
TRBJ2-1 | - | TRBV9 | - | TGTGCCAGCAGCGTATATGTTAGCGTTAATGAGCAGTTCTTC | CASSVYVSVNEQFF
TRBJ1-5 | - | TRBV19 | - | TGTGCCAGTAGTATCTTATCGGGCCTCAATCAGCCCCAGCATTTT | CASSILSGLNQPQHF
TRBJ2-3 | - | TRBV7-8 | once | TGTGCCAGCAGCTCCGCCCCTGGTGGGAGGTTCCAGGATACGCAGTATTTT | CASSSAPGGRFQDTQYF